This T cell receptor (beta chain) was sequenced in a study of vaccination effects on CD4 cells after COVID-19. This clone has a single count. Its antigen remains unknown. Germline CDR1 and CDR2: SGHTA and FQGNSA. This CDR3 is 15 amino acids long. The V end lost 1 base, the J end lost 3 bases, and 12 bases lay between the germline ends. Clones were read by immunoSEQ multiplex PCR, and TCRdb kept only the in-frame ones, dropping some. The sample comprises under 85,000 clones, about 74% of which are singletons, and 1.5% to 2% rests with the top ten. Before sequencing, viral peptide pools were used by the ViraFEST assay to expand antigen-specific CD4+ T cells. Culturing for 10 to 11 days preceded CD4+ T cell isolation.

The chain links TRBV7-2 to TRBJ1-1; unclear D gene. Sequenced material: CD4+ T cells from PBMCs cultured with HCoV-229E spike peptides, taken before COVID-19 vaccination. The receptor was isolated from a human donor who received a COVID-19 vaccine. In nucleotides, the CDR3 is TGTGCCAGCAGCTTAGTTTTCGGCAGATACACTGAAGCTTTCTTT. Amino acid sequence: CASSLVFGRYTEAFF.